This T cell receptor (beta chain) was documented in a study of blood T cells in healthy people across ages. Donors each provided around 10 milliliters of peripheral blood. Details on this clonotype: Its antigen is unknown.

CDR1 is SQVTM and CDR2 is ANQGSEA in the germline V gene. CDR3 size: 13 residues. V shed 2 bases and J shed 4 bases, with 11 bases lying between them. Study-level findings and limits: Per million T cells, TCR beta diversity dropped about linearly as age rose. Strong correlation existed between TCR beta diversity and naive T cell percentage. For the donors, CMV status was unknown and possibly confounded expanded clonotype changes.

Then a second PCR, running roughly 7 to 11 cycles, was carried out with a sample-barcoded 5' primer and a J-beta primer mix. MiXCR, applied by TCRdb to the 5' RACE reads, yields one record per CDR3 protein. The sample shows around 1.7 million distinct CDR3 sequences, approximately 28% of them seen only once. The rearrangement joins TRBV29-1 to TRBJ1-2, with D uncertain. The source is a woman aged 25 to 39 in good health. The specimen was blood. The CDR3 DNA follows: TGCAGCGTTGAACTGGCGGACTCCTATGGCTACACCTTC. Translated: CSVELADSYGYTF.